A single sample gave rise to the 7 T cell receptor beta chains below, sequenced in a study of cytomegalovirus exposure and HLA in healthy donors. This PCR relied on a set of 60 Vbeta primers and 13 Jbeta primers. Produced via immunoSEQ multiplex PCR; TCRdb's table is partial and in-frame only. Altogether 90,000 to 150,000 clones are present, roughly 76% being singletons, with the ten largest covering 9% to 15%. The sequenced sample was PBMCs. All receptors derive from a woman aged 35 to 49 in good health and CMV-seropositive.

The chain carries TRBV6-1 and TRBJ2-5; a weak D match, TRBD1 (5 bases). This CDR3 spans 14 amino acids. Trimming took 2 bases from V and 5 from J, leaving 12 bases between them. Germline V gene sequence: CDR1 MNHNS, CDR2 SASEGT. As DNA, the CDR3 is TGTGCCAGCAGTGAAAACAGGTCCCCCGAGACCCAGTACTTC. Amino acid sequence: CASSENRSPETQYF.

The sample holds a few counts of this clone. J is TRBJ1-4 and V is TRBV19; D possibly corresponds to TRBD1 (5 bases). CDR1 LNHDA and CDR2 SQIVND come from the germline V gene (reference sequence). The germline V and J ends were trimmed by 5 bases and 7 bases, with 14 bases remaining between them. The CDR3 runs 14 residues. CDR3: CASSEGREFEKLFF. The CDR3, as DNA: TGTGCCAGTAGTGAAGGCAGGGAATTTGAAAAACTGTTTTTT.

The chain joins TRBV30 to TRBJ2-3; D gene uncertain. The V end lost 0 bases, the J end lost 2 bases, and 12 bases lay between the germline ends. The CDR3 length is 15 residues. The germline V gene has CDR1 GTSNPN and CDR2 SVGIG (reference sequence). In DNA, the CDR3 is TGTGCCTGGAGTGTACCCCCTAGGCTCACAGATACGCAGTATTTT. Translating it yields CAWSVPPRLTDTQYF.

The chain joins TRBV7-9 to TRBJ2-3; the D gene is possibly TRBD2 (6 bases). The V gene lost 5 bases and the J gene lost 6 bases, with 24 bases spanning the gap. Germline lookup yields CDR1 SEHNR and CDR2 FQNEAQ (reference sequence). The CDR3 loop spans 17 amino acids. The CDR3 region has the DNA TGTGCCAGCAGCCCCCAATACCACCGGCGGGGTGGTGATACGCAGTATTTT. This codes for CASSPQYHRRGGDTQYF.

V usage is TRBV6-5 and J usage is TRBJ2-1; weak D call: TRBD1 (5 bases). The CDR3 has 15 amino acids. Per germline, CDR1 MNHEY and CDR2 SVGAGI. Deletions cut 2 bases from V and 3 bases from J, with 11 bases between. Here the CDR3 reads CASSYTQVDYNEQFF. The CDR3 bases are TGTGCCAGCAGTTACACACAGGTCGACTACAATGAGCAGTTCTTC.

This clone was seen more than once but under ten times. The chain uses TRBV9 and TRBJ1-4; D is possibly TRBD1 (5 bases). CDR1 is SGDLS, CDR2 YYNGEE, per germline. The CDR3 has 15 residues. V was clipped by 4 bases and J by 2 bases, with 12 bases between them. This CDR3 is CASSRLGDTNEKLFF. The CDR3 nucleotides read TGTGCCAGCAGCCGACTAGGGGATACTAATGAAAAACTGTTTTTT.

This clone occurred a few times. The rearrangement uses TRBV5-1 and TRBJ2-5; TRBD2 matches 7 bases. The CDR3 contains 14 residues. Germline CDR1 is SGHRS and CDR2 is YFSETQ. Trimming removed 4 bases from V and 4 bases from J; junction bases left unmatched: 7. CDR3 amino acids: CASSAKLAPETQYF. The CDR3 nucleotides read TGCGCCAGCAGCGCCAAACTAGCGCCAGAGACCCAGTACTTC.